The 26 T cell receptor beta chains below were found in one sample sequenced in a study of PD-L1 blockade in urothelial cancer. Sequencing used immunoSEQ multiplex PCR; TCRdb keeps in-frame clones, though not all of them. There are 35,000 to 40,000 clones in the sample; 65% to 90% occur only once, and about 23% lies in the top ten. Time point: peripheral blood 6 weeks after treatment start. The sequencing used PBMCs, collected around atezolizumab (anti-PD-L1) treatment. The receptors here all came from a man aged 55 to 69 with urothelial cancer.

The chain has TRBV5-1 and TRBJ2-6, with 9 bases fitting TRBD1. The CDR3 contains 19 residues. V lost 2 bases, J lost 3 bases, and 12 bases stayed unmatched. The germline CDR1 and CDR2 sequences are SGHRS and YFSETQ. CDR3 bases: TGCGCCAGCAGCTTTGTACCGAATACAGGGGGCTATGGGGCCAACGTCCTGACTTTC. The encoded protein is CASSFVPNTGGYGANVLTF.

The CDR3 here is CASRGQGGNGYTF. The CDR3 nucleotides read TGTGCCAGCAGGGGACAGGGGGGGAATGGCTACACCTTC. This sequence joins TRBV25-1 and TRBJ1-2; TRBD1 agrees at 11 bases. V was clipped by 6 bases and J by 6 bases; unmatched bases: 3. Per the germline V gene, CDR1 is MGHDK and CDR2 is SYGVNS. The CDR3 consists of 13 residues.

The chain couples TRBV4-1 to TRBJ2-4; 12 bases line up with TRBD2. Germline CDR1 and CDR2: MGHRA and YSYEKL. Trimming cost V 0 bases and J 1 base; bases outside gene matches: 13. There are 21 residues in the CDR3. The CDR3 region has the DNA TGCGCCAGCAGCCAAGATAGGCTAGCGGGGGGGCACGGGAAGGCCAAAAACATTCAGTACTTC. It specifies CASSQDRLAGGHGKAKNIQYF.

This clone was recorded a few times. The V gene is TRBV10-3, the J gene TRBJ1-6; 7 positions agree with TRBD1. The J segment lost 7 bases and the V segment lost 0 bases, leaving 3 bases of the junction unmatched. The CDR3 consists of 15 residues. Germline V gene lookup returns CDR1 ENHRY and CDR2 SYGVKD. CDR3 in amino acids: CAISESFRGNSPLHF. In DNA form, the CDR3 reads TGTGCCATCAGTGAGTCGTTCAGGGGGAATTCACCCCTCCACTTT.

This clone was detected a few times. The CDR3 nucleotides read TGTGCCTGGAGTTTAACAGGCTCTGAAGCTTTCTTT. Residues: CAWSLTGSEAFF. The J gene is TRBJ1-1, the V gene TRBV30; D possibly corresponds to TRBD1 (5 bases). Looked up from germline, CDR1 is GTSNPN and CDR2 is SVGIG (reference sequence). V was clipped by 2 bases and J by 6 bases, with 10 bases between them. CDR3 length equals 12 residues.

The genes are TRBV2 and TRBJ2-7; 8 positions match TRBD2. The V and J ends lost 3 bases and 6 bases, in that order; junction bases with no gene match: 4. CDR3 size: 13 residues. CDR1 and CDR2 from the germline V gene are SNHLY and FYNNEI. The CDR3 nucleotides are TGTGCCAGCAGTGAGCGGGGGGTACCCGAGCAGTACTTC. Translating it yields CASSERGVPEQYF.

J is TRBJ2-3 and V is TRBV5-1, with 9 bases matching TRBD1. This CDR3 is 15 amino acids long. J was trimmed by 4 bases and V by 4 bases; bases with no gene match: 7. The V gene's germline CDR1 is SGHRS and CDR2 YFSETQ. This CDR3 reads CASSIGTGFADTQYF. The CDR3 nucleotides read TGCGCCAGCAGCATAGGGACAGGGTTTGCAGATACGCAGTATTTT.

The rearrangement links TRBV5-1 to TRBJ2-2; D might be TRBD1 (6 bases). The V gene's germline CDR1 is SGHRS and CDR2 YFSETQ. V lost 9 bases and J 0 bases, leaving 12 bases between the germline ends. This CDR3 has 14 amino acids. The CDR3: CATQGPANTGELFF. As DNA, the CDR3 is TGCGCCACCCAGGGGCCAGCGAACACCGGGGAGCTGTTTTTT.

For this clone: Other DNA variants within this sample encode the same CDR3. The CDR3: CASSVGTGGTEAFF. The CDR3 DNA reads as TGTGCCAGCAGCGTTGGGACAGGGGGCACTGAAGCTTTCTTT. The chain joins TRBV9 to TRBJ1-1; 11 bases align to TRBD1. The V and J ends lost 2 bases and 4 bases, in that order; junction bases with no gene match: 1. The CDR3 is 14 amino acids. CDR1 SGDLS and CDR2 YYNGEE come from the germline V gene.

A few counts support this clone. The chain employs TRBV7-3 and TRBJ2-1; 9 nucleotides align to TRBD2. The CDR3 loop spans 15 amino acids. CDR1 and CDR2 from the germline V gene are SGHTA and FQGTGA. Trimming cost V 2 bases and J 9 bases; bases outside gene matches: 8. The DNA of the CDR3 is TGTGCCAGCAGCTTATCCAGCGGGGGGCCCGGTGAGCAGTTCTTC. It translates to CASSLSSGGPGEQFF.

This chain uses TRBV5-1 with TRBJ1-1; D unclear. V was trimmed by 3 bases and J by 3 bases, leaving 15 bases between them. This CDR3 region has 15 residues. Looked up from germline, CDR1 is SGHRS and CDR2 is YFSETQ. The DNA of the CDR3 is TGCGCCAGCAGCTCCACCTCTCGGGAGGACACTGAAGCTTTCTTT. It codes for CASSSTSREDTEAFF. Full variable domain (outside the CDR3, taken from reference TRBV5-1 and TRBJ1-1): KAGVTQTPRYLIKTRGQQVTLSCSPISGHRSVSWYQQTPGQGLQFLFEYFSETQRNKGNFPGRFSGRQFSNSRSEMNVSTLELGDSALYLCASSSTSREDTEAFFGQGTRLTVV.

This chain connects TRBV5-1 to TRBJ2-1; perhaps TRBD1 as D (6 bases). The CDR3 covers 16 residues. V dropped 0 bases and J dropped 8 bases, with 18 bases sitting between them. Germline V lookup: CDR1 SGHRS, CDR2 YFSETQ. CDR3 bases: TGCGCCAGCAGCTTGGGCCGGGGTGGGGGCCTCGATGAGCAGTTCTTC. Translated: CASSLGRGGGLDEQFF.

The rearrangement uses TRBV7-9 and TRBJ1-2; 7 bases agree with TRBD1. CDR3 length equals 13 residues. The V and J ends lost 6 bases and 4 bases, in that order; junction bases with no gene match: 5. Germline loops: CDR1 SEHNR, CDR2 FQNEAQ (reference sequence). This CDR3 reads CASSFDRAYGYTF. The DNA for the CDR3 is TGTGCCAGCAGTTTTGACAGGGCCTATGGCTACACCTTC.

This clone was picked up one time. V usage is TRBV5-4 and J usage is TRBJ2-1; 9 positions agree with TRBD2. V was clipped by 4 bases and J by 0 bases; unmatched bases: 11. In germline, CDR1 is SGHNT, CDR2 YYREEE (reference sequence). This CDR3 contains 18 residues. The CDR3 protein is CASSRGGSGGGSYNEQFF. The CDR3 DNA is TGTGCCAGCAGCCGGGGGGGTAGCGGGGGCGGCTCCTACAATGAGCAGTTCTTC.

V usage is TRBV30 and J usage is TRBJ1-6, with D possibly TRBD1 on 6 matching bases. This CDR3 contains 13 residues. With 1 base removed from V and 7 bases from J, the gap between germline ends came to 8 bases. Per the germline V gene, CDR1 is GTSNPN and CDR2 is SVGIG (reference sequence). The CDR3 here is CAWSEQGNSPLHF. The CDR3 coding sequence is TGTGCCTGGAGTGAACAGGGAAATTCACCCCTCCACTTT.

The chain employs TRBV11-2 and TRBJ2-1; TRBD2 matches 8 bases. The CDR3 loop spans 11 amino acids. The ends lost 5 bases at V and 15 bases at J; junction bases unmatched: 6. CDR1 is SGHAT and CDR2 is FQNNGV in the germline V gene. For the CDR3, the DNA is TGTGCCAGCAGCCCGGGACTAGTAGCGTTCTTC. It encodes CASSPGLVAFF. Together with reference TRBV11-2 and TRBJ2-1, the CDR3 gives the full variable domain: EAGVAQSPRYKIIEKRQSVAFWCNPISGHATLYWYQQILGQGPKLLIQFQNNGVVDDSQLPKDRFSAERLKGVDSTLKIQPAKLEDSAVYLCASSPGLVAFFGPGTRLTVL.

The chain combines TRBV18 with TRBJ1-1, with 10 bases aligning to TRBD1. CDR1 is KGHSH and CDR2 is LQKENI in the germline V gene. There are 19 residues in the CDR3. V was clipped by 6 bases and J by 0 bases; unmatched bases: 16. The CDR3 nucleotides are TGTGCCAGCTCCCACAAGGACAGGGGGGGATTAAGGGTGAACACTGAAGCTTTCTTT. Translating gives CASSHKDRGGLRVNTEAFF.

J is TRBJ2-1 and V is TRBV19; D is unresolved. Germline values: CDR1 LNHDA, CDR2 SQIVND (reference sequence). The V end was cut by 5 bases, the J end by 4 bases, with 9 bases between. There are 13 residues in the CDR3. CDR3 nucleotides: TGTGCCAGTAGTTACAGCCGATACAATGAGCAGTTCTTC. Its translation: CASSYSRYNEQFF. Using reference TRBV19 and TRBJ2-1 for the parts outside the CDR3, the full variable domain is DGGITQSPKYLFRKEGQNVTLSCEQNLNHDAMYWYRQDPGQGLRLIYYSQIVNDFQKGDIAEGYSVSREKKESFPLTVTSAQKNPTAFYLCASSYSRYNEQFFGPGTRLTVL.

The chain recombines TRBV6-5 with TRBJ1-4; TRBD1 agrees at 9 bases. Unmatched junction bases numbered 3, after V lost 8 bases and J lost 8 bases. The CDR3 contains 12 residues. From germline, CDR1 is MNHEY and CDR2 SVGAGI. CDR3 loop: CASRTGVEKLFF. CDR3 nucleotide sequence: TGTGCCAGCCGGACAGGGGTCGAAAAACTGTTTTTT.

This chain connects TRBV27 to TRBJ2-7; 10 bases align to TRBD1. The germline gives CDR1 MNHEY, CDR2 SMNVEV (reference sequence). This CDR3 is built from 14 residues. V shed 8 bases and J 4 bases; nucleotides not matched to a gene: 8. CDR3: CASHRQGAYYEQYF. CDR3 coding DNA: TGTGCCAGCCACAGACAGGGGGCGTATTACGAGCAGTACTTC.

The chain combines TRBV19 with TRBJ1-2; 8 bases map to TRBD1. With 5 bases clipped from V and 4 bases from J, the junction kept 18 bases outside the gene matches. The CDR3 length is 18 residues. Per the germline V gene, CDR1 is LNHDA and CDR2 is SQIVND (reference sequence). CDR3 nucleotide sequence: TGTGCCAGTAGTCTCCGGGCTCTTTCAGGGGGCTCAGGCTATGGCTACACCTTC. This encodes CASSLRALSGGSGYGYTF.

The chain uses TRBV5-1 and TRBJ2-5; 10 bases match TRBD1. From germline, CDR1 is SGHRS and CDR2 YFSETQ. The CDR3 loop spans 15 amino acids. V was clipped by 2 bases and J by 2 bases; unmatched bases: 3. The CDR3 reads CASSFDRGRQETQYF. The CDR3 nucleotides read TGCGCCAGCAGCTTTGACAGGGGGCGGCAAGAGACCCAGTACTTC.

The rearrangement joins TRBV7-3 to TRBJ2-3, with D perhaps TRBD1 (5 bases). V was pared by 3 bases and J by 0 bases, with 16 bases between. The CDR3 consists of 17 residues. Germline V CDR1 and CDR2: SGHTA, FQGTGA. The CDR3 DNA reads TGTGCCAGCAGCTTTTTTCCGGCAGGGCCTAGCACAGATACGCAGTATTTT. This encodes CASSFFPAGPSTDTQYF.

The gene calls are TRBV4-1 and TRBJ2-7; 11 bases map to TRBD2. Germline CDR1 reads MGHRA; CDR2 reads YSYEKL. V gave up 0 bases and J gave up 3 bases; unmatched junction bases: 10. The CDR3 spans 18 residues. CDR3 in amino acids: CASSQEFALAGARYEQYF. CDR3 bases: TGCGCCAGCAGCCAAGAATTTGCACTAGCGGGAGCTCGCTACGAGCAGTACTTC.

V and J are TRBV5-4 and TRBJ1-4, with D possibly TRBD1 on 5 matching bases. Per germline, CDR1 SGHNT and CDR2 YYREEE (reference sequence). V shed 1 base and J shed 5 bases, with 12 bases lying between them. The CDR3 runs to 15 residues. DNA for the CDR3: TGTGCCAGCAGCTTGAAGGGAGGGGAGAATGAAAAACTGTTTTTT. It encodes CASSLKGGENEKLFF.

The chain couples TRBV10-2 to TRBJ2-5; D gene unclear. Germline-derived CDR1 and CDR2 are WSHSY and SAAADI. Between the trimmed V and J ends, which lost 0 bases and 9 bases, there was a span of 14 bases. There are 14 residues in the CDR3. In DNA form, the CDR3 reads TGCGCCAGCAGTGAGTCGACTCTCGGTACCTCCCAGTACTTC. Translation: CASSESTLGTSQYF.